This T cell receptor beta chain is drawn from a study of T cell responses to AZD1222 COVID-19 vaccine (dated by TCRdb to the early 2020s). About the investigation overall: TCR sequencing covered 233 trial participants: roughly 200 given two doses of AZD1222 and 26 given two doses of MenACWY control vaccine. Trial participants were enrolled by age into 18-55, 56-69 and 70-plus year subgroups, with around 150, 28 and 57 TCR-sequenced participants respectively. What the work shows at the level of the full study, not this receptor alone: A significant rise in spike-specific TCR breadth and depth was observed after two AZD1222 doses relative to day 0 and relative to MenACWY recipients. Epitopes outside the regions mutated in the B.1.351 and B.1.1.7 variants were reportedly recognized by nearly half of the unique spike-specific TCRs. Conclusions about previously exposed vaccinees are limited because only five to seven AZD1222 recipients were SARS-CoV-2 seropositive at baseline. Participants were mostly white British and included more females than males, and it was suggested by the authors that clonal diversity may have been underestimated. Vaccine-associated CD4 TCRs spanned the whole spike protein, with dominant responses in regions 160-218 and 743-854. The 56-69-year group was small, and its depth increase did not reach significance, likely because of low power. No day 14 peak-response samples were available, so repertoires were characterized only after the peak T cell response.

The intended sense of this specimen's time point label: about 28 days (+/-7) after the second vaccine dose. AZD1222 recipients whose second dose came at about 4 weeks and those whose second dose came at about 12 weeks were combined into one group, since spike-specific TCR depth and breadth did not differ between the two schedules. Vaccinee samples were obtained from the UK trials COV001 and COV002, which included a single-blind randomized controlled phase 2/3 trial of AZD1222 (ChAdOx1 nCoV-19) in healthy adults. For TCRbeta chain sequencing, PBMC samples from trial participants were taken at day 0 and at day 28 after the second dose. Trimmed from V: 4 bases; trimmed from J: 4 bases; junction bases lacking a gene match: 11. From its cysteine to its phenylalanine, the CDR3 spans 15 amino acids. Only the CDR3 DNA is retained, 45 bases long and in frame from the first base. CDR1 and CDR2 are read off the germline V gene as SGDLS and YYNGEE.

The CDR3 regions of human TCRbeta chains were subjected to immunosequencing. For the original study's pipeline: TCRs in the repertoires were compared against a reference library of SARS-CoV-2-specific TCRs that had been generated with the MIRA antigen-specificity platform. Breadth meant the fraction of unique TCRs that were SARS-CoV-2-associated, whereas depth meant the fraction of total T cells that were SARS-CoV-2-associated. Using the MIRA data, each spike-specific TCR was assigned both to the spike region to which the TCR was reactive and to a CD4 or CD8 class. Log10-transformed breadth and depth values were compared by one-way ANOVA with Sidak's multiple comparisons tests. TCRdb holds this immuneACCESS table with in-frame rearrangements only. Some clones are missing; in checked studies, unresolved V genes explain under half, and the rest has no known cause. V and J calls and clone size are as listed in that table; D and trimming were resolved from the DNA. The sample includes 75,000 to 95,000 clones, with 85% to 95% observed a single time. Of the sample, under 35% is held by the ten largest clones.

A remark on this clone: Its antigen is currently not known. No much larger clonotype is one base removed from it; base qualities were not supplied.

This clonotype originated in an adult who received the AZD1222 COVID-19 vaccine. The sequence joins TRBV9 to TRBJ2-7, and TRBD1 aligns with 7 junction nucleotides. The material sequenced was peripheral blood, taken 28 days after the second AZD1222 dose. The sequenced DNA: TGTGCCAGCAGCACCAGGACAGGAGCAACATACGAGCAGTACTTC. This is translated as CASSTRTGATYEQYF.